The rows below give T cell receptor beta chains drawn from one sample of a study of T cells after yellow fever vaccination. TCRdb ran MiXCR on the 5' RACE reads and lists one entry per CDR3 protein. The sample includes approximately 330,000 distinct CDR3 sequences, 4.1% of them seen just once. The source was PBMCs, collected 5 days after the yellow fever booster vaccination. The receptors come from a man younger than 35 who received the YFV17D yellow fever vaccine. Both conserved end residues are part of each CDR3. Each record gives: V gene, J gene, D gene, clone size, CDR3 protein, CDR3 DNA. D genes are given only for firm matches. Not every row has a clone size; where given, it reads once, few, many or a size class.

TRBV12-3/TRBV12-4	TRBJ2-2	.	.	CASSPRGRAGELFF	TGTGCCAGCAGTCCACGGGGGAGAGCCGGGGAGCTGTTTTTT
TRBV5-5	TRBJ2-1	TRBD1	many	CASSPTPGQGVHEQFF	TGTGCCAGCAGCCCAACCCCGGGACAGGGTGTTCATGAGCAGTTCTTC
TRBV20-1	TRBJ2-3	.	.	CSANQGFSPTDTQYF	TGCAGTGCTAACCAGGGGTTTTCCCCCACAGATACGCAGTATTTT
TRBV9	TRBJ2-1	.	many	CASSASGENWNEQFF	TGTGCCAGCAGCGCCTCAGGGGAAAATTGGAATGAGCAGTTCTTC
TRBV10-3	TRBJ2-5	.	few	CAINYREVETQYF	TGTGCCATCAATTACAGGGAAGTGGAGACCCAGTACTTC
TRBV12-3/TRBV12-4	TRBJ2-1	.	many	CASSLGGLGGVEQFF	TGTGCCAGCAGTTTGGGCGGGCTGGGGGGCGTTGAGCAGTTCTTC
TRBV5-1	TRBJ2-1	.	many	CASSLDRAAFSNEQFF	TGCGCCAGCAGCTTGGACAGGGCGGCGTTTTCCAATGAGCAGTTCTTC
TRBV7-2	TRBJ2-3	TRBD2	.	CASSMTQRGERNTQYF	TGTGCCAGCAGCATGACACAGCGGGGGGAGCGGAATACGCAGTATTTT
TRBV28	TRBJ1-5	.	few	CASFGSGEPQHF	TGTGCCAGCTTTGGCAGCGGAGAGCCCCAGCATTTT
TRBV9	TRBJ2-5	.	.	CASSVVPKEIQYF	TGTGCCAGCAGCGTAGTCCCTAAGGAGATCCAGTACTTC
TRBV29-1	TRBJ1-2	TRBD1	.	CSVEARGQGGDGYTF	TGCAGCGTTGAAGCTAGGGGACAGGGAGGAGATGGCTACACCTTC
TRBV5-1	TRBJ2-1	.	few	CASSLAGSSSYNEQFF	TGCGCCAGCAGCTTGGCCGGCTCGAGCTCCTACAATGAGCAGTTCTTC
TRBV5-4	TRBJ1-4	.	.	CASSLPNEKLFF	TGTGCCAGCAGCTTGCCTAATGAAAAACTGTTTTTT
TRBV3-1	TRBJ1-2	.	many	CASTRAAGGYGYTF	TGTGCCAGCACCCGTGCCGCGGGCGGCTATGGCTACACCTTC
TRBV12-3/TRBV12-4	TRBJ2-7	.	many	CASSLARAPYEQYF	TGTGCCAGCAGTTTAGCTCGGGCGCCCTACGAGCAGTACTTC
TRBV20-1	TRBJ2-5	TRBD2	few	CSAINPRGGLETQYF	TGCAGTGCAATAAACCCTCGGGGGGGCCTTGAGACCCAGTACTTC
TRBV7-2	TRBJ2-5	.	.	CASSADLSLETQYF	TGTGCCAGCAGCGCGGACTTATCATTGGAGACCCAGTACTTC
TRBV20-1	TRBJ1-1	.	few	CSASYRALRAFF	TGCAGTGCTAGTTACAGGGCTTTGAGGGCTTTCTTT
TRBV4-2	TRBJ2-1	.	many	CASSPFRGNEQFF	TGTGCCAGCAGCCCCTTCAGGGGAAATGAGCAGTTCTTC
TRBV9	TRBJ2-5	.	.	CASSSTGARPYQETQYF	TGTGCCAGCAGCTCCACGGGGGCCAGGCCGTACCAAGAGACCCAGTACTTC